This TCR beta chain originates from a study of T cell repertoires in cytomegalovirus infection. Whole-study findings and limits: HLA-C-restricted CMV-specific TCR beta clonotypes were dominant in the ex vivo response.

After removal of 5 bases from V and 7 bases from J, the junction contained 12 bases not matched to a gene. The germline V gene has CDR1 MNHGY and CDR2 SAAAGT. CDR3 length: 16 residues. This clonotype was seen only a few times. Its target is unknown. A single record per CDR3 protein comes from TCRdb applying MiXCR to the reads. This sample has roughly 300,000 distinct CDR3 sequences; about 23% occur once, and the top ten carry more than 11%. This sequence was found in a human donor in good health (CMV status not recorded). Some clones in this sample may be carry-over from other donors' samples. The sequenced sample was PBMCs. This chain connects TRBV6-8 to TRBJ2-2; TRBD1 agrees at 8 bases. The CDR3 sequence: CASSLGQGKFSGELFF. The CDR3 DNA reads TGTGCCAGCAGTCTTGGACAGGGAAAGTTTAGCGGGGAGCTGTTTTTT.